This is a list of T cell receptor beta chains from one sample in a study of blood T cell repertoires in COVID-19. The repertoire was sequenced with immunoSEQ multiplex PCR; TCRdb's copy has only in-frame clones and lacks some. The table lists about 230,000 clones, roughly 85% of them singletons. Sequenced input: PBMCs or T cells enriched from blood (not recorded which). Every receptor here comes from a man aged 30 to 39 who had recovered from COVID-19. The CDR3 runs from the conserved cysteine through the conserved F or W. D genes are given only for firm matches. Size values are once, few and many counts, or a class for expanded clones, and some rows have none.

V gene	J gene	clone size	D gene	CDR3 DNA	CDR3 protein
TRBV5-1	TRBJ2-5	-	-	TGCGCCAGCAGCGCAGCAGGGTTATCGGAAGAGACCCAGTACTTC	CASSAAGLSEETQYF
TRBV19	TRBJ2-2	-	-	TGTGCCAGTAACCCCACCGAGGGAGCCATCGGGGAGCTGTTTTTT	CASNPTEGAIGELFF
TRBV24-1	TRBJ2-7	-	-	TGTGCCACCAGTGATGCGTCAGGGATGTCCAACGAGCAGTACTTC	CATSDASGMSNEQYF
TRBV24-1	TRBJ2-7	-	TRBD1	TGTGCCACCTCTGGACAGGGGCCCTACGAGCAGTACTTC	CATSGQGPYEQYF
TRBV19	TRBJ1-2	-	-	TGTGCCAGCAAACCTCTCGGGGGGTCGGGTTATGGCTACACCTTC	CASKPLGGSGYGYTF
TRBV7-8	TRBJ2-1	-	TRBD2	TGTGCCAGCAGCTTAGAACGACTACGGGGGGTTGAGCAGTTCTTC	CASSLERLRGVEQFF
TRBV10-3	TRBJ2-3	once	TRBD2	TGTGCCACAGGGCGTGCTAGCGGCACCACAGATACGCAGTATTTT	CATGRASGTTDTQYF
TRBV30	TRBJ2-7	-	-	TGTGCCTGGAGTCCCCGGACTCACGAGCAGTACTTC	CAWSPRTHEQYF
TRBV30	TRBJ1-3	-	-	TGTGCCTGGAGGGGGGTGGGACTAGGAAACACCATATATTTT	CAWRGVGLGNTIYF
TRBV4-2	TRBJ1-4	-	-	TGTGCCAGCACCCCGGACGGGATGGGAAAACTGTTTTTT	CASTPDGMGKLFF
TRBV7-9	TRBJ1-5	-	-	TGTGCCAGCAGCGTCGACAGTTCTGGGTATTTT	CASSVDSSGYF
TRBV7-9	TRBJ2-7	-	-	TGTGCCAGCAGCTTCTCTCGCTACGAGCAGTACTTC	CASSFSRYEQYF
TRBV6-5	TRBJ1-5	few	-	TGTGCCAGCAGTTTCGGGTTCAATCAGCCCCAGCATTTT	CASSFGFNQPQHF
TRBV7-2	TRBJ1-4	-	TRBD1	TGTGCCAGCAGCCTTGTTGGGGGACAGGGAGGCGAAAAACTGTTTTTT	CASSLVGGQGGEKLFF
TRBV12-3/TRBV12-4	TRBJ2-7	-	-	TGTGCCAGCAGCCAACGACGGGGCTACGAGCAGTACTTC	CASSQRRGYEQYF
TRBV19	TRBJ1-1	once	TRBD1	TGTGCCAGTAGTCCCAGGGACAGGGGGTTGACTTTCTTT	CASSPRDRGLTFF
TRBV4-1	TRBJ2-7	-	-	TGCGCCAGCAGCCATTTCCGGGACACCGGCGAGCAGTACTTC	CASSHFRDTGEQYF
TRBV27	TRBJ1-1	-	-	TGTGCCAGCAGTCCCCCACAGAACACTGAAGCTTTCTTT	CASSPPQNTEAFF
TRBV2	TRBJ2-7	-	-	TGTGCCAGCAGTCAGGAGTACTTC	CASSQEYF
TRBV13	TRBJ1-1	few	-	TGTGCCAGCAGCTTTAGAACGATGAACACTGAAGCTTTCTTT	CASSFRTMNTEAFF
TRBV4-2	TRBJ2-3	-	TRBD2	TGTGCCAGCAGCCAAGTGGCTAGCGGGATAGGAGGGGATAGCACAGATACGCAGTATTTT	CASSQVASGIGGDSTDTQYF
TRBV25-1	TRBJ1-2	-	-	TGTGCCAGCAACCCCGCGGGTGACTATGGCTACACCTTC	CASNPAGDYGYTF
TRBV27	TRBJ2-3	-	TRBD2	TGTGCCAGCAGTCATCGGCTTGGGACTAGCGGGAGGGTGGCAGATACGCAGTATTTT	CASSHRLGTSGRVADTQYF
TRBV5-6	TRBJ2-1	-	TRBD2	TGTGCCAGCAGCTTGGCGGTAGCGGGATACAATGAGCAGTTCTTC	CASSLAVAGYNEQFF
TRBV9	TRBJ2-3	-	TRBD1	TGTGCCAGCAGCGTAGTTGGTGGCAGGGGGCTTGGCACAGATACGCAGTATTTT	CASSVVGGRGLGTDTQYF
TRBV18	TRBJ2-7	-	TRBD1	TGTGCCAGCTCAAACCTGGGACAGGGGCAAGGGGAGCAGTACTTC	CASSNLGQGQGEQYF
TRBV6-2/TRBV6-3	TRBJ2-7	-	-	TGTGCCAGCAGTTACAGTGTTGGAGCATTCTACGAGCAGTACTTC	CASSYSVGAFYEQYF
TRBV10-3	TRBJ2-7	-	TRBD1	TGTGCCATCAGTGGACAGGGAGATGACGAGCAGTACTTC	CAISGQGDDEQYF
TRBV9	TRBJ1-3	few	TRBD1	TGTGCCAGCAGCGTTTCTGGACAGGGTCAGGGCACCATATATTTT	CASSVSGQGQGTIYF
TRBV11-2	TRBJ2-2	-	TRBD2	TGTGCCAGCAGCCCCAGGGGAGCGGGGGGCAGCGGGGAGCTGTTTTTT	CASSPRGAGGSGELFF
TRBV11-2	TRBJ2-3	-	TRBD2	TGTGCCAGCAGCTTACTCGGGACTAGCGGGAGTGGTACAGATACGCAGTATTTT	CASSLLGTSGSGTDTQYF
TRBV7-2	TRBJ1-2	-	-	TGTGCCAGCAACACCCTACGGGGGGCTGGCGGCTACACCTTC	CASNTLRGAGGYTF
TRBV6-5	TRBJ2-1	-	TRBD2	TGTGCCAGCAGTTACGGGACTAGCGGGAGTAATGAGCAGTTCTTC	CASSYGTSGSNEQFF
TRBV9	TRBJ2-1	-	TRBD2	TGTGCCAGCAGCGTAGTGGGCGGGGGGGGCCTGAGAGCCTACAATGAGCAGTTCTTC	CASSVVGGGGLRAYNEQFF
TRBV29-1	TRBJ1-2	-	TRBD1	TGCAGCGTCGTCCCGGGACAGGGGACGGATGGCTACACCTTC	CSVVPGQGTDGYTF
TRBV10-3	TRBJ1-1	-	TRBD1	TGTGCCCTAAAAAGGCAGGGGGCGAACACTGAAGCTTTCTTT	CALKRQGANTEAFF
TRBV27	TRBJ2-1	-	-	TGTGCCAGCAGTTTTTCTTCATTTTTTCGGCGGGATTACAATGAGCAGTTCTTC	CASSFSSFFRRDYNEQFF